This TCR beta chain was profiled in a study of blood T cell repertoires in COVID-19. Study background: From T cells, B-cell-depleted T cells, or PBMCs came the material, which was cDNA or gDNA.

The V end was cut by 0 bases, the J end by 2 bases, with 16 bases between. This CDR3 is built from 16 residues. Per the germline V gene, CDR1 is GTSNPN and CDR2 is SVGIG (reference sequence). Those enrolled, adults aged 18 to 89 years, came from roughly 23 US areas. Participants were placed into cohorts based on the clinical history they reported. In the original workflow: Nucleated cell counts were estimated from reference gene primer amplification. Method: immunoSEQ multiplex PCR; TCRdb's copy keeps in-frame clones and lacks some. The V and J calls and the clone size are those of that table, but D and trimming were determined from the DNA. The sample includes about 370,000 clones, around 92% of them seen just once. This clone has a handful of counts.

The source of this sequence is a woman in her 30s who had recovered from COVID-19. The genes are TRBV30 and TRBJ1-2; the D gene is possibly TRBD1 (5 bases). Material for sequencing was PBMCs or T cells enriched from blood (not recorded which). This chain's CDR3 is CAWSVVSSGGNYGYTF. Here the CDR3 DNA reads TGTGCCTGGAGTGTAGTCTCAAGCGGGGGGAACTATGGCTACACCTTC.